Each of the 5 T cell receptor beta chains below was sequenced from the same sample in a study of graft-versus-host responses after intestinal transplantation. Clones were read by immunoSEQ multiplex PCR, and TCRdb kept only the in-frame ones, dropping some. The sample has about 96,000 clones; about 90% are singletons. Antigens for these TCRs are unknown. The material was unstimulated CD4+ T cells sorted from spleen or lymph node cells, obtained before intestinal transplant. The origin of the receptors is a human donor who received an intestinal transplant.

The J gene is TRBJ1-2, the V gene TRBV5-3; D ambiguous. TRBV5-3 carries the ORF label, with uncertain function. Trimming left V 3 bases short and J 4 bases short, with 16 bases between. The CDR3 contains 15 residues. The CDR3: CARSCFGVGLYGYTF. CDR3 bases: TGTGCCAGAAGCTGCTTTGGAGTCGGCCTCTATGGCTACACCTTC.

In nucleotides, the CDR3 is TGTGCCAGCAGACTACCCGCAGGGGCGGACTATGGCTACACCTTC. This codes for CASRLPAGADYGYTF. The J gene is TRBJ1-2, the V gene TRBV7-9; D perhaps matches TRBD1 (6 bases). Germline V lookup: CDR1 SEHNR, CDR2 FQNEAQ (reference sequence). Trimming took off 6 bases at V and 3 bases at J, with 17 bases between the two ends. The CDR3 is 15 amino acids.

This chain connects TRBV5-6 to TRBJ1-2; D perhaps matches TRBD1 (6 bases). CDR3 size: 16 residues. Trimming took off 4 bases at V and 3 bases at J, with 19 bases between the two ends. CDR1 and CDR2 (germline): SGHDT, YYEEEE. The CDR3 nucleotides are TGTGCCAGCAGCCTTACCCAGTACGCAGGGGACTATGGCTACACCTTC. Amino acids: CASSLTQYAGDYGYTF.

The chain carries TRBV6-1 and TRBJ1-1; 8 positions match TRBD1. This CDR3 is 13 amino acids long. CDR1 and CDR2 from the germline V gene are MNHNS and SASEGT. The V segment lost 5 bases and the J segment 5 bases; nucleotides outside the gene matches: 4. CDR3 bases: TGTGCCAGCAGTAGACAGGGGCCAACTGAAGCTTTCTTT. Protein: CASSRQGPTEAFF.

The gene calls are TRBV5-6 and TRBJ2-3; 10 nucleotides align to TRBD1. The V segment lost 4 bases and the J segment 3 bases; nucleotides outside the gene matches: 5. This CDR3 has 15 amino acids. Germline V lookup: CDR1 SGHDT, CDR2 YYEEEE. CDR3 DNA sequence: TGTGCCAGCAGCACTCGGGACAGGGGAACAGATACGCAGTATTTT. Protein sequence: CASSTRDRGTDTQYF.